This TCR beta chain derives from a study of CD8 T cells in Susac syndrome. CDR1 DFQATT and CDR2 SNEGSKA come from the germline V gene (reference sequence). The CDR3 contains 15 residues. Random hexamers primed reverse transcription of about 0.45 to 1 ug RNA. TCRdb fed the immunoSEQ multiplex PCR reads into MiXCR, producing one record per CDR3 protein. The sample has 75,000 to 100,000 distinct CDR3 sequences, over 90% seen once; the top ten hold 0.26%. This clonotype was seen just once. An end of the junction differs from the germline gene, which may be a read error. Sequenced input: CD8+ T cells from PBMCs. This chain links TRBV20-1 with TRBJ2-7; 8 bases are shared with TRBD2. This clonotype originated in a human donor in good health. CDR3 coding DNA: TGCAGCGCTAGAGACACCGGGACTAGCTCCTACGAGCAGTACTTC. The encoded protein is CSARDTGTSSYEQYF.